Shown below are 26 T cell receptor beta chains from a single sample sequenced in a study of blood T cell repertoires in COVID-19. Assay: immunoSEQ multiplex PCR; the TCRdb copy retains only in-frame clones and omits some. The top ten clones hold 15% to 20% of a sample with some 200,000 clones, roughly 80% of them seen once. Sequencing input: peripheral blood. Receptors were obtained from a woman aged 80 or over with active or convalescent COVID-19.

V and J are TRBV11-3 and TRBJ2-7, with 12 positions matching TRBD2. CDR1 SGHNT and CDR2 YENEEA come from the germline V gene. The CDR3 is 12 residues long. V lost 10 bases, J lost 5 bases, and 3 bases stayed unmatched. The CDR3 DNA follows: TGTGCCACCAGGACTAGCGGGAACGAGCAGTACTTC. As protein: CATRTSGNEQYF.

The chain employs TRBV7-9 and TRBJ2-2; 9 nucleotides align to TRBD1. J was trimmed by 3 bases and V by 5 bases; bases with no gene match: 7. The CDR3 consists of 16 residues. The germline CDR1 and CDR2 sequences are SEHNR and FQNEAQ (reference sequence). The CDR3 spells CASSQRGQGHTGELFF. The CDR3 coding sequence is TGTGCCAGCAGCCAGAGGGGACAGGGACACACCGGGGAGCTGTTTTTT.

The chain joins TRBV5-6 to TRBJ2-7, with a tentative D call TRBD2 (7 bases). This CDR3 comprises 15 residues. Germline CDR1 reads SGHDT; CDR2 reads YYEEEE. V was shortened by 5 bases and J by 7 bases, with 22 bases between the two germline ends. The CDR3 loop is CASSQEWGGGQEQYF. CDR3 coding DNA: TGTGCCAGCAGTCAGGAGTGGGGAGGGGGGCAGGAGCAGTACTTC. Full variable domain (remainder filled in from reference TRBV5-6 and TRBJ2-7): DAGVTQSPTHLIKTRGQQVTLRCSPKSGHDTVSWYQQALGQGPQFIFQYYEEEERQRGNFPDRFSGHQFPNYSSELNVNALLLGDSALYLCASSQEWGGGQEQYFGPGTRLTVT.

This CDR3 is CASSPGQDYYEQYF. The CDR3 DNA reads as TGTGCCAGCTCACCGGGACAGGATTACTACGAGCAGTACTTC. This chain uses TRBV18 with TRBJ2-7; TRBD1 aligns across 8 bases. The germline V gene encodes CDR1 KGHSH and CDR2 LQKENI. This CDR3 spans 14 amino acids. V gave up 3 bases and J gave up 3 bases; unmatched junction bases: 4.

This chain joins TRBV15 and TRBJ2-5; TRBD1 might be the D (6 bases). CDR1 is LNHNV and CDR2 is YYDKDF in the germline V gene (reference sequence). V was pared by 4 bases and J by 5 bases, with 17 bases between. The CDR3 has 15 residues. The CDR3 region has the DNA TGTGCCACCAGCACTGGACGAGGGGGTGGGGAGACCCAGTACTTC. Its protein product is CATSTGRGGGETQYF. The complete variable domain, with remaining parts taken from reference TRBV15 and TRBJ2-5, reads DAMVIQNPRYQVTQFGKPVTLSCSQTLNHNVMYWYQQKSSQAPKLLFHYYDKDFNNEADTPDNFQSRRPNTSFCFLDIRSPGLGDTAMYLCATSTGRGGGETQYFGPGTRLLVL.

This rearrangement joins TRBV7-9 to TRBJ1-2, with 8 bases aligning to TRBD1. The germline V gene has CDR1 SEHNR and CDR2 FQNEAQ (reference sequence). There are 15 residues in the CDR3. J lost 2 bases, V lost 4 bases, and 6 bases had no gene match. The CDR3 spells CASSSLDRANYGYTF. DNA of the CDR3: TGTGCCAGCAGCTCGTTGGACAGGGCGAACTATGGCTACACCTTC.

This chain links TRBV6-2 or TRBV6-3 with TRBJ2-7; weak D call: TRBD1 (5 bases). Trimming took off 5 bases at V and 8 bases at J, with 10 bases between the two ends. Germline assignment: CDR1 MNHEY and CDR2 SVGEGT. This CDR3 contains 11 residues. DNA for the CDR3: TGTGCCAGCAGTCAAGGGGCAAAGCAGTACTTC. It translates to CASSQGAKQYF.

This rearrangement joins TRBV4-3 to TRBJ2-5, with TRBD2 matching 8 bases. With 4 bases clipped from V and 7 bases from J, the junction kept 5 bases outside the gene matches. Germline CDR1 LGHNA, CDR2 YSLEER. The CDR3 runs to 13 residues. For the CDR3, the DNA is TGCGCCAGCAGCCTCGGGACTAGGGGGACCCAGTACTTC. Protein sequence: CASSLGTRGTQYF.

CDR3 sequence: CASSQGQGTQPQHF. In DNA form, the CDR3 reads TGTGCCAGCAGCCAAGGACAGGGGACGCAGCCCCAGCATTTT. The genes are TRBV3-1 (or the pseudogene TRBV3-2) and TRBJ1-5, with 8 bases fitting TRBD1. Germline V lookup: CDR1 LGHDT, CDR2 YNNKEL (reference sequence). This CDR3 comprises 14 residues. After removal of 1 base from V and 7 bases from J, the junction contained 3 bases not matched to a gene.

V gene TRBV9 combines with J gene TRBJ1-1; unclear D gene. The CDR3 runs 13 residues. Per the germline V gene, CDR1 is SGDLS and CDR2 is YYNGEE. Trimming stripped 4 bases from V and 2 bases from J, with 9 bases between. In DNA form, the CDR3 reads TGTGCCAGCAGCTTAAGCCTTAACACTGAAGCTTTCTTT. It yields the protein CASSLSLNTEAFF. The full variable domain, completed using reference TRBV9 and TRBJ1-1, is DSGVTQTPKHLITATGQRVTLRCSPRSGDLSVYWYQQSLDQGLQFLIQYYNGEERAKGNILERFSAQQFPDLHSELNLSSLELGDSALYFCASSLSLNTEAFFGQGTRLTVV.

The V gene is TRBV2, the J gene TRBJ1-5, with D hard to call. Germline assignment: CDR1 SNHLY and CDR2 FYNNEI. The CDR3 loop spans 13 amino acids. V was shortened by 7 bases and J by 3 bases, with 10 bases between the two germline ends. CDR3 sequence: CASMSDSNQPQHF. In DNA, the CDR3 is TGTGCCAGCATGTCAGACTCCAATCAGCCCCAGCATTTT.

The V gene is TRBV11-1, the J gene TRBJ2-1, with a possible D match to TRBD1 (5 bases). This CDR3 has 15 residues. With 6 bases removed from V and 2 bases from J, the gap between germline ends came to 14 bases. The germline CDR1 and CDR2 sequences are SGHAT and FQDESV (reference sequence). As DNA, the CDR3 is TGTGCCAGCAGGCCACAAAGGGGCCCCTACAATGAGCAGTTCTTC. It yields the protein CASRPQRGPYNEQFF.

The V call is TRBV5-4, the J call TRBJ2-2, with 12 bases that match TRBD1. V shed 3 bases, J shed 8 bases, and the junction held 5 bases outside the gene matches. The germline CDR1 and CDR2 sequences are SGHNT and YYREEE (reference sequence). This CDR3 is built from 15 residues. CDR3 DNA sequence: TGTGCCAGCAGCTACGGGACAGGGGGCTTGGGGGAGCTGTTTTTT. Encoded protein: CASSYGTGGLGELFF.

This chain links TRBV5-4 with TRBJ2-1; 9 nucleotides agree with TRBD2. The CDR3 has 16 amino acids. Per the germline V gene, CDR1 is SGHNT and CDR2 is YYREEE (reference sequence). With 1 base clipped from V and 6 bases from J, the junction kept 8 bases outside the gene matches. CDR3 sequence: CASSLPRAGGTNEQFF. In DNA, the CDR3 is TGTGCCAGCAGCTTGCCCCGAGCGGGAGGCACCAATGAGCAGTTCTTC.

This clone was seen only once. The gene calls are TRBV7-9 and TRBJ2-5, with D perhaps TRBD2 (5 bases). The CDR3 sequence is 13 residues long. The germline gives CDR1 SEHNR, CDR2 FQNEAQ (reference sequence). With 0 bases removed from V and 4 bases from J, the gap between germline ends came to 6 bases. Written as DNA, the CDR3 is TGTGCCAGCAGCTTAGCGGGAGCAGAGACCCAGTACTTC. Residues: CASSLAGAETQYF.

The chain recombines TRBV5-4 with TRBJ2-7; D ambiguous. With 4 bases removed from V and 7 bases from J, the gap between germline ends came to 18 bases. This CDR3 contains 14 residues. Germline loops: CDR1 SGHNT, CDR2 YYREEE (reference sequence). The CDR3 spells CASSPSITSREQYF. CDR3 in DNA: TGTGCCAGCAGCCCGAGCATAACTTCTAGAGAGCAGTACTTC.

The J gene is TRBJ2-1, the V gene TRBV7-8, with D maybe TRBD2 (5 bases). The V end was cut by 0 bases, the J end by 7 bases, with 16 bases between. Germline CDR1 is SGHVS and CDR2 is FQNEAQ. The CDR3 sequence is 16 residues long. The CDR3 reads CASSLASGSARNEQFF. CDR3 DNA sequence: TGTGCCAGCAGCTTAGCCAGCGGCTCCGCGAGGAATGAGCAGTTCTTC.

This clone was counted a single time. This chain connects TRBV2 to TRBJ1-6; weak D call: TRBD1 (5 bases). Per germline, CDR1 SNHLY and CDR2 FYNNEI. The CDR3 extends over 13 amino acids. V was pared by 7 bases and J by 9 bases, with 13 bases between. The CDR3 loop reads CASIGQGRSPLHF. The CDR3 nucleotides are TGTGCCAGCATTGGGCAGGGTCGTTCACCCCTCCACTTT.

The V and J genes are TRBV29-1 and TRBJ1-2; 8 bases are shared with TRBD1. The CDR3 length is 14 residues. Germline values: CDR1 SQVTM, CDR2 ANQGSEA. V lost 7 bases, J lost 0 bases, and 7 bases stayed unmatched. CDR3 in amino acids: CSAGPGGSNYGYTF. The CDR3 region has the DNA TGCAGCGCCGGGCCAGGGGGCTCTAACTATGGCTACACCTTC.

This chain uses TRBV7-2 with TRBJ1-1, with 8 positions matching TRBD1. V lost 6 bases, J lost 6 bases, and 9 bases stayed unmatched. The CDR3 totals 14 residues. The germline V gene has CDR1 SGHTA and CDR2 FQGNSA. CDR3 nucleotide sequence: TGTGCCAGCAGTCCCGACAGGGGTGTGGCTGAAGCTTTCTTT. It codes for CASSPDRGVAEAFF.

V is TRBV7-9 and J is TRBJ2-3; the D gene is possibly TRBD2 (5 bases). Per germline, CDR1 SEHNR and CDR2 FQNEAQ (reference sequence). The CDR3 is made up of 16 amino acids. V lost 0 bases, J lost 0 bases, and 10 bases lay in between. In DNA form, the CDR3 reads TGTGCCAGCAGCTTAGCCAACGGGGTGAGCACAGATACGCAGTATTTT. It translates to CASSLANGVSTDTQYF.

CDR3 amino acids: CASSLAGILYEQYF. CDR3 nucleotide sequence: TGTGCCAGCAGTTTAGCGGGGATCCTCTACGAGCAGTACTTC. V usage is TRBV6-2 or TRBV6-3 and J usage is TRBJ2-7; TRBD2 aligns across 8 bases. Germline V gives CDR1 MNHEY, CDR2 SVGEGT. The J segment lost 3 bases and the V segment lost 4 bases, leaving 5 bases of the junction unmatched. CDR3 length: 14 residues.

The chain carries TRBV29-1 and TRBJ2-1, with TRBD1 matching 7 bases. The CDR3 covers 14 residues. Germline-derived CDR1 and CDR2 are SQVTM and ANQGSEA. The junction had 5 bases not matched to a gene; V was cut back by 6 bases and J by 0 bases. Here the CDR3 reads CSVIQGSSYNEQFF. The CDR3 bases are TGCAGCGTCATACAGGGGAGCTCCTACAATGAGCAGTTCTTC.

CDR3 DNA: TGTGCCAGCAGCCGGAACAGGGAACCCAATTCACCCCTCCACTTT. Translation gives CASSRNREPNSPLHF. This chain links TRBV3-1 (or the pseudogene TRBV3-2) with TRBJ1-6; D perhaps matches TRBD1 (6 bases). This CDR3 comprises 15 residues. V lost 4 bases, J lost 7 bases, and 14 bases lay in between. Per germline, CDR1 LGHDT and CDR2 YNNKEL (reference sequence).

This clone was counted a single time. The V call is TRBV27, the J call TRBJ1-4; the D gene is possibly TRBD1 (6 bases). Trimming cost V 4 bases and J 1 base, with 10 bases left between them. Germline CDR1 is MNHEY and CDR2 is SMNVEV (reference sequence). The CDR3 is 15 amino acids. The DNA for the CDR3 is TGTGCCAGCAGTTCCCAGGGGTTAACTAATGAAAAACTGTTTTTT. Protein sequence: CASSSQGLTNEKLFF.

The chain employs TRBV18 and TRBJ2-3; TRBD2 aligns across 7 bases. The length of the CDR3 is 15 residues. V lost 6 bases and J lost 2; bases outside the gene matches: 8. CDR1 and CDR2 from the germline V gene are KGHSH and LQKENI. CDR3 in amino acids: CASSLVAGPTDTQYF. The CDR3, as DNA: TGTGCCAGCTCTCTCGTAGCGGGCCCCACAGATACGCAGTATTTT. The entire variable domain, with the rest obtained from reference TRBV18 and TRBJ2-3, is as follows: NAGVMQNPRHLVRRRGQEARLRCSPMKGHSHVYWYRQLPEEGLKFMVYLQKENIIDESGMPKERFSAEFPKEGPSILRIQQVVRGDSAAYFCASSLVAGPTDTQYFGPGTRLTVL.